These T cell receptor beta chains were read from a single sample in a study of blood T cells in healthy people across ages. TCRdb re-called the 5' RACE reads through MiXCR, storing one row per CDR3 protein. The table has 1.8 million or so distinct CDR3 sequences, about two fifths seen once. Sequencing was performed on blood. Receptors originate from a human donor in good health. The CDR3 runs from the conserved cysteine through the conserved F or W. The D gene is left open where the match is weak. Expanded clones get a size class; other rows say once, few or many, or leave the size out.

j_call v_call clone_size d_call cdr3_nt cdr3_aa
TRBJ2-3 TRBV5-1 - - TGCGCCAGCAGCCTAAGGACTTCAACTGGTGATACGCAGTATTTT CASSLRTSTGDTQYF
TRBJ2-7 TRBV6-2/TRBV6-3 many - TGTGCCAGCAGTTCGAGGACCCCGCCCAAGCAGTACTTC CASSSRTPPKQYF
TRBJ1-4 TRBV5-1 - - TGCGCCAGCAGCAATTCAGGGTATCGCGGGGAAAAACTGTTTTTT CASSNSGYRGEKLFF
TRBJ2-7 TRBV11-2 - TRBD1 TGTGCCAGCAGCTTAGACGACAGGGTCGACGAGCAGTACTTC CASSLDDRVDEQYF
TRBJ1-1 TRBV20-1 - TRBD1 TGCAGTGCTCACGGGACAGGGTCTGTTTCGGACACTGAAGCTTTCTTT CSAHGTGSVSDTEAFF
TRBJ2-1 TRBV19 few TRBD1 TGTGCCAGTAGTCCAAACCGGGACAGGGGCCAGTTCTTC CASSPNRDRGQFF
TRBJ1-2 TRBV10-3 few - TGTGCCATCAGTTTTCGGGACGCAAGGGGCTACACCTTC CAISFRDARGYTF
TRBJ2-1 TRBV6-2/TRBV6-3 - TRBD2 TGTGCCAGCCTTCGGGAGGGCTCCTACAATGAGCAGTTCTTC CASLREGSYNEQFF
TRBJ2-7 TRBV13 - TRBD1 TGTGCCAGCAGCATGGACAGGGCCTACGAGCAGTACTTC CASSMDRAYEQYF
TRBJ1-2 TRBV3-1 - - TGTGCCAGCAGCCAGAGACAGATAGATAACTATGGCTACACCTTC CASSQRQIDNYGYTF
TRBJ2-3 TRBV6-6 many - TGTGCCAGCAGAATGACTCGCAGCACAGATACGCAGTATTTT CASRMTRSTDTQYF
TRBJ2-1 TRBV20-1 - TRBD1 TGCAGTGCTGCCGGCGGGACAGGGGATCCCAATGAGCAGTTCTTC CSAAGGTGDPNEQFF
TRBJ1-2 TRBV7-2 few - TGTGCCAGCAGCTTAGTGCCTGGGGTGGTGGGCTACACCTTC CASSLVPGVVGYTF